The 6 T cell receptor beta chains below were found in one sample sequenced in a study of beta chain features in type 1 diabetes. Reverse transcribing all isolated RNA meant expressed TCRB transcripts were sequenced. TCRdb keeps only in-frame clones here, not all; method: immunoSEQ multiplex PCR. This sample carries fewer than 200,000 clones, less than 15% of them seen once, and the ten largest clones take 0.62%. The sequenced sample consisted of central memory CD4+ T cells from blood. The source is a woman aged 18-29 years in good health.

This clone was observed at least ten times. This chain connects TRBV5-4 to TRBJ1-2; TRBD1 matches 10 bases. The V gene's germline CDR1 is SGHNT and CDR2 YYREEE (reference sequence). Trimming at V came to 4 bases and at J to 6 bases, leaving 3 bases not matched to a gene. The CDR3 contains 13 residues. CDR3 in amino acids: CASSPGQGNGYTF. DNA for the CDR3: TGTGCCAGCAGCCCGGGACAGGGGAATGGCTACACCTTC. The full variable domain, its missing parts supplied by reference TRBV5-4 and TRBJ1-2, is ETGVTQSPTHLIKTRGQQVTLRCSSQSGHNTVSWYQQALGQGPQFIFQYYREEENGRGNFPPRFSGLQFPNYSSELNVNALELDDSALYLCASSPGQGNGYTFGSGTRLTVV.

The V gene is TRBV5-1, the J gene TRBJ2-1; 10 nucleotides align to TRBD2. The V and J ends lost 3 bases and 8 bases, in that order; junction bases with no gene match: 2. The CDR3 has 13 amino acids. From germline, CDR1 is SGHRS and CDR2 YFSETQ. CDR3 residues: CASSSTSGYEQFF. The CDR3, as DNA: TGCGCCAGCAGCTCGACTAGCGGGTATGAGCAGTTCTTC.

The chain links TRBV27 to TRBJ2-7; the match to TRBD1 covers 10 bases. This CDR3 has 18 amino acids. Germline V gene sequence: CDR1 MNHEY, CDR2 SMNVEV (reference sequence). The V segment lost 6 bases and the J segment 7 bases; nucleotides outside the gene matches: 21. CDR3 sequence (DNA): TGTGCCAGCAGCAAGGGGGGACAGGGGCGGTACGGGAGCGGTGAGCAGTACTTC. It translates to CASSKGGQGRYGSGEQYF.

The table lists this clone with a few counts. This chain links TRBV7-3 with TRBJ2-3, with unresolved D. CDR3 size: 12 residues. The germline V gene has CDR1 SGHTA and CDR2 FQGTGA. V gave up 5 bases and J gave up 7 bases, with 10 bases separating them. CDR3 nucleotides: TGTGCCAGCAGCCTCGCCGGGTATACGCAGTATTTT. The encoded protein is CASSLAGYTQYF. Filled out from reference TRBV7-3 and TRBJ2-3, the complete variable domain reads GAGVSQTPSNKVTEKGKYVELRCDPISGHTALYWYRQSLGQGPEFLIYFQGTGAADDSGLPNDRFFAVRPEGSVSTLKIQRTERGDSAVYLCASSLAGYTQYFGPGTRLTVL.

The chain has TRBV5-8 and TRBJ1-2, with 7 positions matching TRBD1. Germline CDR1 and CDR2: SGHTS and YDEGEE. The CDR3 is 13 amino acids. V trimming: 4 bases; J trimming: 6 bases; junction bases outside the gene matches: 6. The CDR3 DNA sequence: TGTGCCAGCAGCCGACGACAGGGTGATGGCTACACCTTC. Translated, it gives CASSRRQGDGYTF.

This chain links TRBV27 with TRBJ2-2, with 9 nucleotides matching TRBD2. The CDR3 contains 15 residues. In germline, CDR1 is MNHEY, CDR2 SMNVEV (reference sequence). V was clipped by 3 bases and J by 5 bases; unmatched bases: 4. The CDR3: CASSFTSGRTGELFF. CDR3 nucleotides: TGTGCCAGCAGTTTTACTAGCGGGCGAACCGGGGAGCTGTTTTTT.